Reported below is one TCR beta chain. This specimen belongs to a study of blood T cell repertoires in COVID-19. The CDR3 loop spans 14 amino acids. In germline, CDR1 is MDHEN, CDR2 SYDVKM. Trimming shortened V by 2 bases and J by 4 bases, and 12 bases separated the two germline ends. Original processing notes: Scientists estimated how many nucleated cells there were by amplifying reference gene primers. Sequencing used immunoSEQ multiplex PCR; TCRdb keeps in-frame clones, though not all of them. Clonal size and the V and J genes are those of that table, whereas D and trimming came from the DNA. The profile shows 100,000 to 140,000 clones, about 91% of them singletons.

Material for sequencing was peripheral blood. This TCR was sampled from a man aged 50-60 years with active or convalescent COVID-19. The J gene is TRBJ2-7, the V gene TRBV28, with TRBD2 as a possible D gene (5 bases). The CDR3 protein is CASSLDGLNYEQYF. CDR3 sequence (DNA): TGTGCCAGCAGTTTAGATGGACTGAATTACGAGCAGTACTTC.